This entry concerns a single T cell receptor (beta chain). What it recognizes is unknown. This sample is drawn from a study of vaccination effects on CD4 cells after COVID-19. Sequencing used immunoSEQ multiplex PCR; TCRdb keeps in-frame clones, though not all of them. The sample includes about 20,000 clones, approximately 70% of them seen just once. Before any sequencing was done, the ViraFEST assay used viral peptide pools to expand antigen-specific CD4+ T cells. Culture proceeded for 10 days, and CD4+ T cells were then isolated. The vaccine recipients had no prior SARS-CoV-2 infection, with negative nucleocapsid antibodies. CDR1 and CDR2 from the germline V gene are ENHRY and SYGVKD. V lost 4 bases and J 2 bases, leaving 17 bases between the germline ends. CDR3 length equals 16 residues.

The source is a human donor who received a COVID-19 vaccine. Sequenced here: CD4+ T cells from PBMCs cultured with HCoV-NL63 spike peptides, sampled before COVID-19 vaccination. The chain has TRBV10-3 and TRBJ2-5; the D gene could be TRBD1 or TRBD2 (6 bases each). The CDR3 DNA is TGTGCCATCAGTGGGCGTACGGGGGCGGTTCAAGAGACCCAGTACTTC. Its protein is CAISGRTGAVQETQYF.